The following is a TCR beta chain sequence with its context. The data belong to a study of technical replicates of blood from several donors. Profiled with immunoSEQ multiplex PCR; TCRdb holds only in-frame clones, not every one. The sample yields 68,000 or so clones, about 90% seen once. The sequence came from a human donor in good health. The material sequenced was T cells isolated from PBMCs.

CDR3 in amino acids: CASSLVRRANVLTF. The CDR3 nucleotides read TGTGCCAGCAGTTTGGTGAGAAGGGCCAACGTCCTGACTTTC. This rearrangement joins TRBV28 to TRBJ2-6, with D hard to call. The V end was cut by 3 bases, the J end by 5 bases, with 8 bases between. This CDR3 region has 14 residues. The germline V gene has CDR1 MDHEN and CDR2 SYDVKM.